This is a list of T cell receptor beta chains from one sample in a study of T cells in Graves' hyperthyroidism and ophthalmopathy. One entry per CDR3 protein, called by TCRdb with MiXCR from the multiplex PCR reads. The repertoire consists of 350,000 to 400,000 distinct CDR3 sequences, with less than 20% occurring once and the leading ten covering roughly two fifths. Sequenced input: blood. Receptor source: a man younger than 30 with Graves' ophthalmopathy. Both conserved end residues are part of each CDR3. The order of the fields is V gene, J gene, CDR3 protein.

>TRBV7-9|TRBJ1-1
CASSSSSWNTEAFF
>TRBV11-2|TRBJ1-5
CASSLDLGQPQHF
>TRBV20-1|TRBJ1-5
CSARDPGGNQPQHF
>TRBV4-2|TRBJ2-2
CASSRLQNTGELFF
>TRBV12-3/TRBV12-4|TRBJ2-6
CASSFTPRVGSGANVLTF
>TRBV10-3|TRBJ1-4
CAISKTGETNEKLFF
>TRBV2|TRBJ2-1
CASSHRLMGIYEQFF
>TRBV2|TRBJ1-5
CASSEEGGGQPQHF
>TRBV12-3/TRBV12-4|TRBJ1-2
CASSFNRGNYGYTF
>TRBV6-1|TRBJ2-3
CASSLDLGADTQYF
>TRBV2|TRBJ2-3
CASSDLGGTDTQYF
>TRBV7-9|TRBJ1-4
CASYGTEDKEKLFF
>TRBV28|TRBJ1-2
CASTKVPYGYTF